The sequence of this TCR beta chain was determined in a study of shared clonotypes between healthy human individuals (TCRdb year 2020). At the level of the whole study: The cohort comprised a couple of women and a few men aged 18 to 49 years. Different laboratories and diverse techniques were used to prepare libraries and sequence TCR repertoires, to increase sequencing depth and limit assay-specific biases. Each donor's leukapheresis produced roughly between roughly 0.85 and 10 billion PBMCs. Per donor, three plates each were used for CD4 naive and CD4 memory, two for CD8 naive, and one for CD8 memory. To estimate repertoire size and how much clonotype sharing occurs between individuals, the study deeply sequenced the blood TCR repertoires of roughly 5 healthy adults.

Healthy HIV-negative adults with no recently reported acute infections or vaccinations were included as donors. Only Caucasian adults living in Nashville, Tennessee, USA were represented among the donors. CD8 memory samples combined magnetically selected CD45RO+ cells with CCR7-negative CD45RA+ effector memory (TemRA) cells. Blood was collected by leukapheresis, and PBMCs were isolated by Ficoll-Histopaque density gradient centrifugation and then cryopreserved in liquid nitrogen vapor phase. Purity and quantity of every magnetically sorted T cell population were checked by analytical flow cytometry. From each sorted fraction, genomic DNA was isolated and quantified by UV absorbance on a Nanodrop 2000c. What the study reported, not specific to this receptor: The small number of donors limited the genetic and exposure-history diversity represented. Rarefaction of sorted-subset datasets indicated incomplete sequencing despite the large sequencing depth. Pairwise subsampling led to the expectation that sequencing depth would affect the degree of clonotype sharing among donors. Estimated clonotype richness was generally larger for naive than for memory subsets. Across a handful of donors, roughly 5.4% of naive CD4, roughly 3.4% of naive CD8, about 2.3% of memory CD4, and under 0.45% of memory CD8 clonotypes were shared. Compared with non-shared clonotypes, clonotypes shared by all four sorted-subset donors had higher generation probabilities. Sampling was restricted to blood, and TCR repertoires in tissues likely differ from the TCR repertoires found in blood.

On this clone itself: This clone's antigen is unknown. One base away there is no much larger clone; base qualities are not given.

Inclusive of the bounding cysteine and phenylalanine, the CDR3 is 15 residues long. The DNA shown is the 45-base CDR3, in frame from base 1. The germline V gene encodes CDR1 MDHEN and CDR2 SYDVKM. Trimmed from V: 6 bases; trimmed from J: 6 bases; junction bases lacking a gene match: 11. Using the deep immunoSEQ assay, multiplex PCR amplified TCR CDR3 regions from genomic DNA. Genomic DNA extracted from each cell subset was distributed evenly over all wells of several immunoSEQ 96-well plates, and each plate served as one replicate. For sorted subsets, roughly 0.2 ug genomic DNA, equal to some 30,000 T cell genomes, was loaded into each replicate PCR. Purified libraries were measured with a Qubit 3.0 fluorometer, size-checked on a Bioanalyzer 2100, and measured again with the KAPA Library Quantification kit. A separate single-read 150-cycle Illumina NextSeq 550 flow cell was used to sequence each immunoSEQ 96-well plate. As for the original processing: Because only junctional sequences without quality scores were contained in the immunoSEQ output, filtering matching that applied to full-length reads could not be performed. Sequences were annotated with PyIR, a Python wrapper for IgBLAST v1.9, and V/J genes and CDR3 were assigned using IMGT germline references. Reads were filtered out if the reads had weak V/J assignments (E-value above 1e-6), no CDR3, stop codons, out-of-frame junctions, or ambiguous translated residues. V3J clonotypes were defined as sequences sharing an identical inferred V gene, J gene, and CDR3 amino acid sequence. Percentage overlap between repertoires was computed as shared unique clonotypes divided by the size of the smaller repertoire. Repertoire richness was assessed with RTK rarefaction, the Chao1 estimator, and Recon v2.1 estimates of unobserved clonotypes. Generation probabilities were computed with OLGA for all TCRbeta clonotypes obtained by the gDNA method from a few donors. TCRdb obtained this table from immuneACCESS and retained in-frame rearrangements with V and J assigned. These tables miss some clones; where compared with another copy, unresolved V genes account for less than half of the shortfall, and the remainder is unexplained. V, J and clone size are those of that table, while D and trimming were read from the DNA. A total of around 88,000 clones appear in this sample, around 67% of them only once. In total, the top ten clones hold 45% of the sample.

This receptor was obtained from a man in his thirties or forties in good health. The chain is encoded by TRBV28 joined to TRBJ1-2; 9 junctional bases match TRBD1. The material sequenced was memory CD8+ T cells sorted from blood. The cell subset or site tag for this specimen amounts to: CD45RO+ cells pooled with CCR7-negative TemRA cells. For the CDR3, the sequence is CASREGTGRSHGYTF. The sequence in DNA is TGTGCCAGCAGGGAGGGGACAGGGAGGTCTCATGGCTACACCTTC.